This T cell receptor beta chain was observed in a study of cytomegalovirus exposure and HLA in healthy donors. Study context: The same platform was used for the 110 or so validation repertoires as for the roughly 670 first-cohort repertoires, as reported in a later analysis.

Libraries were prepared by immunoSEQ multiplex PCR; TCRdb keeps only in-frame clonotypes and omits some of them. The data contain approximately 200,000 clones, about 80% of them seen just once; the ten biggest clones take up 6% to 9%. The length of the CDR3 is 14 residues. Germline CDR1 is LNHNV and CDR2 is YYDKDF (reference sequence). V lost 0 bases, J lost 4 bases, and 9 bases lay in between. What was sequenced was PBMCs. The source is a man between 18 and 29 years old in good health and CMV-seropositive. The chain has TRBV15 and TRBJ1-2, with TRBD1 as a possible D gene (5 bases). The CDR3 loop reads CATSRDRGSYGYTF. In nucleotides, the CDR3 is TGTGCCACCAGCAGAGATCGGGGGTCCTATGGCTACACCTTC.